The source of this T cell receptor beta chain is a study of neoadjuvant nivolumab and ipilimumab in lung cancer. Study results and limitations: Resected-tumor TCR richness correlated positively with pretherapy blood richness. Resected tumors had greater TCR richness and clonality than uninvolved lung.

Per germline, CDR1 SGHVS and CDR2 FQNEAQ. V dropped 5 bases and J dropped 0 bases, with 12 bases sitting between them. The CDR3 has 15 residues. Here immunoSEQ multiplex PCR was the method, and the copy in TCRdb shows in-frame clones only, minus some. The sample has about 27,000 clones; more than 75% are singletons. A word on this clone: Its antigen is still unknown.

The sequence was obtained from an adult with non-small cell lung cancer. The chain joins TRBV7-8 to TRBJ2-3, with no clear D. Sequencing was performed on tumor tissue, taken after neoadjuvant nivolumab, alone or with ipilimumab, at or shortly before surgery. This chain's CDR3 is CASSPLGISTDTQYF. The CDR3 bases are TGTGCCAGCAGCCCGCTAGGGATAAGCACAGATACGCAGTATTTT. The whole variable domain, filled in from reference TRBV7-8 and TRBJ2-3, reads GAGVSQSPRYKVAKRGQDVALRCDPISGHVSLFWYQQALGQGPEFLTYFQNEAQLDKSGLPSDRFFAERPEGSVSTLKIQRTQQEDSAVYLCASSPLGISTDTQYFGPGTRLTVL.